Below are 23 T cell receptor beta chains sequenced from a single sample in a study of T cells after yellow fever vaccination (dated by TCRdb to between 2019 and 2020). The treatment or condition label corresponds to: live attenuated yellow fever vaccine strain. The receptor library was made with 5' RACE. Sequenced using an Illumina NovaSeq 6000. TCRdb passed the public sequencing reads through fastp at Q25 and MiXCR, retaining productive beta sequences. Rows with one shared CDR3 protein collapse into an entry with the most common genes and DNA. This sample has 170,000 or so distinct CDR3 sequences in its table, and roughly 8.8% of those were observed once. Of the sample, roughly a third is held by the ten largest clones. The sample here was CD8+ T cells sorted from PBMCs, taken 45 days after the yellow fever booster vaccination. These receptors originate from a man between 18 and 29 years old who received the YFV17D yellow fever vaccine.

This clonotype was seen many times. This chain joins TRBV15 and TRBJ2-2, with D hard to call. V shed 0 bases and J shed 1 base, with 9 bases lying between them. This CDR3 comprises 16 residues. Germline V CDR1 and CDR2: LNHNV, YYDKDF (reference sequence). Here the CDR3 reads CATSREGAGNTGELFF. The CDR3 DNA sequence: TGTGCCACCAGCAGAGAAGGCGCTGGGAACACCGGGGAGCTGTTTTTT.

This clonotype has only a few counts. This chain uses TRBV6-5 with TRBJ2-2, with D unclear. Germline assignment: CDR1 MNHEY and CDR2 SVGAGI. The CDR3 runs 12 residues. V lost 10 bases and J lost 0, with 6 bases in between. The DNA for the CDR3 is TGTGCCACCTCAACGAACACCGGGGAGCTGTTTTTT. Translation: CATSTNTGELFF.

The rearrangement uses TRBV27 and TRBJ2-6; D gene unclear. Trimming removed 5 bases at V and 4 bases at J, with 15 bases between. Germline values: CDR1 MNHEY, CDR2 SMNVEV (reference sequence). This CDR3 has 16 amino acids. The CDR3 nucleotides read TGTGCCAGCAGTCTATTACAAGTCCCCGGGGCCAACGTCCTGACTTTC. This sequence encodes CASSLLQVPGANVLTF.

The chain recombines TRBV6-6 with TRBJ1-6; tentatively, D is TRBD1 (6 bases). V was cut by 1 base and J by 7 bases, with 8 bases left in between. The CDR3 loop spans 14 amino acids. The V gene's germline CDR1 is MNHNY and CDR2 SVGAGI (reference sequence). The CDR3 sequence: CASSYLTGNSPLHF. As DNA, the CDR3 is TGTGCCAGCAGTTACTTAACAGGGAATTCACCCCTCCACTTT.

This chain uses TRBV5-6 with TRBJ2-1, with 13 bases identical to TRBD2. Trimming cost V 4 bases and J 7 bases; bases outside gene matches: 8. The CDR3 is made up of 16 amino acids. The germline CDR1 and CDR2 sequences are SGHDT and YYEEEE. The CDR3 nucleotides are TGTGCCAGCAGCCGACTAGCGGGGGGCTCTTGGAATGAGCAGTTCTTC. Protein product: CASSRLAGGSWNEQFF.

The chain employs TRBV5-1 and TRBJ2-7; 8 bases match TRBD1. With V trimmed by 3 bases and J by 3 bases, 5 bases remained unmatched. The germline CDR1 and CDR2 sequences are SGHRS and YFSETQ. CDR3 length: 14 residues. The CDR3 nucleotides read TGCGCCAGCAGCTCCGGGACAGGAAACTACGAGCAGTACTTC. Amino acid sequence: CASSSGTGNYEQYF.

This clonotype was seen a few times. This chain joins TRBV4-1 and TRBJ1-2; D is undetermined. The CDR3 covers 15 residues. CDR1 is MGHRA and CDR2 is YSYEKL in the germline V gene. The V end was cut by 1 base, the J end by 6 bases, with 15 bases between. The CDR3 DNA follows: TGCGCCAGCAGCCAAGTGCCTGATGGGTTAGATGGCTACACCTTC. Its protein product is CASSQVPDGLDGYTF.

This chain uses TRBV6-4 with TRBJ2-3; D uncertain. Trimming removed 0 bases at V and 6 bases at J, with 4 bases between. Germline V gene lookup returns CDR1 MRHNA and CDR2 SNTAGT. The CDR3 spans 12 residues. The CDR3 loop reads CASSDSSDTQYF. CDR3 nucleotide sequence: TGTGCCAGCAGTGACTCCTCCGATACGCAGTATTTT.

This clonotype has just a few counts. V usage is TRBV7-9 and J usage is TRBJ1-2, with D unresolved. The V gene's germline CDR1 is SEHNR and CDR2 FQNEAQ (reference sequence). V shed 0 bases and J shed 7 bases, with 9 bases lying between them. CDR3 length equals 13 residues. The CDR3 loop reads CASSLASPGGYTF. As DNA, the CDR3 is TGTGCCAGCAGCTTAGCGAGCCCAGGTGGCTACACCTTC.

This clonotype has only a few counts. The chain uses TRBV6-2 or TRBV6-3 and TRBJ1-5; D ambiguous. The CDR3 length is 13 residues. Germline V lookup: CDR1 MNHEY, CDR2 SVGEGT. V was pared by 5 bases and J by 9 bases, with 14 bases between. This CDR3 is CASSGGQHSPQHF. The DNA for the CDR3 is TGTGCCAGCAGTGGCGGTCAACATTCGCCCCAGCATTTT.

This clonotype was recorded a few times. This CDR3 is CASSQGGLSYNSPLHF. The DNA for the CDR3 is TGCGCCAGCAGCCAAGGAGGGCTCTCCTATAATTCACCCCTCCACTTT. The V call is TRBV4-3, the J call TRBJ1-6, with D unresolved. The CDR3 contains 16 residues. V lost 1 base to trimming and J lost 0 bases, with 7 bases between them. Germline CDR1 LGHNA, CDR2 YSLEER.

This clonotype was seen a few times. V gene TRBV7-9 combines with J gene TRBJ1-2; D gene ambiguous. The CDR3 totals 15 residues. Trimming pared 2 bases from V and 2 bases from J, leaving 12 bases between. The germline V gene has CDR1 SEHNR and CDR2 FQNEAQ (reference sequence). The CDR3 DNA reads TGTGCCAGCAGCTTATCTACGACGGCGAACTATGGCTACACCTTC. Protein: CASSLSTTANYGYTF.

The chain links TRBV23-1 to TRBJ2-3; D gene uncertain. TRBV23-1 is assigned to the ORF class and has an uncertain function. Trimming left V 4 bases short and J 2 bases short, with 13 bases between. The CDR3 totals 15 residues. CDR3 residues: CASSRKLGPTDTQYF. The DNA of the CDR3 is TGCGCCAGCAGTCGCAAGCTTGGCCCCACAGATACGCAGTATTTT.

V gene TRBV12-3 or TRBV12-4 combines with J gene TRBJ1-2; D unresolved. This CDR3 is built from 14 residues. V lost 5 bases and J lost 1, with 11 bases in between. CDR3 residues: CASSPRGDNYGYTF. CDR3 coding DNA: TGTGCCAGCAGTCCCCGAGGCGATAACTATGGCTACACCTTC.

The chain uses TRBV6-5 and TRBJ2-7; TRBD1 agrees at 10 bases. In germline, CDR1 is MNHEY, CDR2 SVGAGI. The V gene end was trimmed by 2 bases and the J gene end by 3 bases; junction bases not matched to a gene: 1. This CDR3 contains 14 residues. For the CDR3, the DNA is TGTGCCAGCAGTTACGGGACAGGGGACTACGAGCAGTACTTC. Amino acid sequence: CASSYGTGDYEQYF.

The rearrangement joins TRBV4-1 to TRBJ2-3; 9 nucleotides agree with TRBD2. Trimming removed 2 bases from V and 5 bases from J; junction bases left unmatched: 5. This CDR3 has 15 residues. Germline V CDR1 and CDR2: MGHRA, YSYEKL. This chain's CDR3 is CASSQTSGLGDTQYF. In DNA, the CDR3 is TGCGCCAGCAGCCAAACTAGCGGGTTGGGAGATACGCAGTATTTT.

This clonotype was detected many times. J is TRBJ2-3 and V is TRBV7-8, with D perhaps TRBD2 (5 bases). The CDR3 is 15 residues long. In germline, CDR1 is SGHVS, CDR2 FQNEAQ. The germline V and J ends were trimmed by 4 bases and 6 bases, with 17 bases remaining between them. The CDR3 here is CASSSLRAALDTQYF. The CDR3 bases are TGTGCCAGCAGCTCCCTGCGGGCAGCGTTGGATACGCAGTATTTT.

The chain's CDR3 is CASSPGRLSYEQYF. Written as DNA, the CDR3 is TGTGCCAGCAGCCCGGGACGCCTATCCTACGAGCAGTACTTC. The chain employs TRBV3-1 and TRBJ2-7; perhaps D is TRBD1 or TRBD2 (5 bases each). Germline V gene lookup returns CDR1 LGHDT and CDR2 YNNKEL (reference sequence). The CDR3 runs 14 residues. V was cut by 4 bases and J by 1 base, with 11 bases left in between.

Only a few counts were recorded for this clonotype. The rearrangement links TRBV5-6 to TRBJ2-1; TRBD1 matches 10 bases. The length of the CDR3 is 16 residues. Germline CDR1 SGHDT, CDR2 YYEEEE. With V trimmed by 6 bases and J by 4 bases, 10 bases remained unmatched. The DNA of the CDR3 is TGTGCCAGCATCCCGACCGGGACAGGGGCGTACAATGAGCAGTTCTTC. This codes for CASIPTGTGAYNEQFF.

This clonotype was found a few times. A read error may account for a junction end that differs from germline. The rearrangement joins TRBV15 to TRBJ1-5; 9 bases agree with TRBD1. Germline loops: CDR1 LNHNV, CDR2 YYDKDF (reference sequence). CDR3 length: 14 residues. Here the CDR3 DNA reads TGTGCCACCAGCGGAGACAGGGGGACTCAGCCCCAGCATTTT. This encodes CATSGDRGTQPQHF.

In its sample, this clonotype was seen a few times. This chain connects TRBV14 to TRBJ2-7, with 12 bases aligning to TRBD1. The CDR3 covers 16 residues. The germline V gene encodes CDR1 SGHDN and CDR2 FVKESK. Trimming removed 4 bases from V and 2 bases from J; junction bases left unmatched: 6. The CDR3 sequence is CASSPWGTGGTYEQYF. Here the CDR3 DNA reads TGTGCCAGCAGCCCATGGGGGACAGGGGGCACCTACGAGCAGTACTTC.

This clonotype was observed a handful of times. V and J are TRBV23-1 and TRBJ2-7; TRBD1 matches at 7 bases. TRBV23-1 is marked as an open reading frame, function uncertain. CDR3 length: 16 amino acids. After removal of 6 bases from V and 0 bases from J, the junction contained 11 bases not matched to a gene. The DNA for the CDR3 is TGCGCCAGCAGACATACAGGGGCCATTAGCTCCTACGAGCAGTACTTC. Its translation: CASRHTGAISSYEQYF.

This clonotype occurred once. The rearrangement uses TRBV27 and TRBJ2-7, with 7 bases lining up with TRBD2. The CDR3 is 15 amino acids. The germline V gene encodes CDR1 MNHEY and CDR2 SMNVEV (reference sequence). V shed 5 bases, J shed 0 bases, and the junction held 7 bases outside the gene matches. The CDR3 reads CASSPIGRNSYEQYF. CDR3 coding DNA: TGTGCCAGCAGTCCCATCGGGAGGAACTCCTACGAGCAGTACTTC.